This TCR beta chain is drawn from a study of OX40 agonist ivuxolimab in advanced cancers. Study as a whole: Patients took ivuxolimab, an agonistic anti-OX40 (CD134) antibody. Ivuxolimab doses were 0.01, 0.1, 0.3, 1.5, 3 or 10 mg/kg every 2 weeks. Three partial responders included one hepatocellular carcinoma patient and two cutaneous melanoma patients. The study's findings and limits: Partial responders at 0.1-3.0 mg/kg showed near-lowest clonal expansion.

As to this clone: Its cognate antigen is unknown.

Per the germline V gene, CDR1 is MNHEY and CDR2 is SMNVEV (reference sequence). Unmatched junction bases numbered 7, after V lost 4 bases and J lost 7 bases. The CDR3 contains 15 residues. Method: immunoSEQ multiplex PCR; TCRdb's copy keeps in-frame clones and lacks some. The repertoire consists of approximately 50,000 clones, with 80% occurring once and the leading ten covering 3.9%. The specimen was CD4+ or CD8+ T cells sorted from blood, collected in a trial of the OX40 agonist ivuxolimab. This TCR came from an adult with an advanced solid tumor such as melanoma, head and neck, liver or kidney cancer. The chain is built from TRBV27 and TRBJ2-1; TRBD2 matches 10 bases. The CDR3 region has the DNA TGTGCCAGCAGTTCCCGGTCTAGCGGGAGAAATGAGCAGTTCTTC. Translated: CASSSRSSGRNEQFF.